The table lists the clone carrying this TCR beta chain with many counts. This sample was included in a study of molecular identifiers for immune sequencing clone quantification. TCRdb reprocessed the PCR reads via MiXCR and lists one record per CDR3 protein. The sample shows roughly 320,000 distinct CDR3 sequences, roughly 24% of them seen only once. The CDR3 is 13 residues long. V lost 2 bases and J 3 bases, leaving 8 bases between the germline ends. Per the germline V gene, CDR1 is SGHVS and CDR2 is FNYEAQ. The sequencing input was naive CD8+ T cells from blood, with Jurkat cell RNA spiked in. Subset denoted: FACS-sorted CD8+CD4-CCR7+CD45RA+ naive T cells. This clonotype originated in a human donor in good health. Some libraries in this study had Jurkat cell RNA spiked in. V gene TRBV7-6 combines with J gene TRBJ2-7; D is undetermined. CDR3 amino acids: CASSLYSGYEQYF. DNA of the CDR3: TGTGCCAGCAGCTTATATTCCGGCTACGAGCAGTACTTC.